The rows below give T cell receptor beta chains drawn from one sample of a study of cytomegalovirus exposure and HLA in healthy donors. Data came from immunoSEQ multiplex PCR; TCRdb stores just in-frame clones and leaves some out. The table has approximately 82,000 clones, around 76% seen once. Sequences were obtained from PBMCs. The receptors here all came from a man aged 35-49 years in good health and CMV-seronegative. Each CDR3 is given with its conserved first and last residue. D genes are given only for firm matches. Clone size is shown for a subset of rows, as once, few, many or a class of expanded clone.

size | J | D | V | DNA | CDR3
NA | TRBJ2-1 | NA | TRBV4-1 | TGCGCCAGCTCTGGGGGGGGGCGCGTGAACTATGAGCAGTTCTTC | CASSGGGRVNYEQFF
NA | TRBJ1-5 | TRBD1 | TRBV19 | TGTGCCGGATCCACAGGGGCGGTCGATCAGCCCCAGCATTTT | CAGSTGAVDQPQHF
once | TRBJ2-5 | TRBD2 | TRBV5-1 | TGCGCCAGCATCCCCCTAGCGGAAGAGACCCAGTACTTC | CASIPLAEETQYF
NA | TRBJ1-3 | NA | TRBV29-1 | TGCAGCGTGATTATCCCGGGACACGGAAACACCATATATTTT | CSVIIPGHGNTIYF
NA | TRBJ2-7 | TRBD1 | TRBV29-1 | TGCAGCGTCCTGTCCGACAGGGCCTACGAGCAGTACTTC | CSVLSDRAYEQYF
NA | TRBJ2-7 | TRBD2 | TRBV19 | TGTGCCAGTAGAGGGCTAGCGGGAAACTCCTACGAGCAGTACTTC | CASRGLAGNSYEQYF
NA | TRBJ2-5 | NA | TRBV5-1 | TGCGCCAGCAGCTCGGACGGGACTCCTCAAGAGACCCAGTACTTC | CASSSDGTPQETQYF
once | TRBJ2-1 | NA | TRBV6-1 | TGTGCCAGCAGTGAAGGGCCAGCCTACAATGAGCAGTTCTTC | CASSEGPAYNEQFF
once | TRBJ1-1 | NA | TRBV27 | TGTGCCAGCAGTTCGGGAGGGAGGGCTGAAGCTTTCTTT | CASSSGGRAEAFF
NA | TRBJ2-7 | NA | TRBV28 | TGTGCCAGCAGTTTGATGGGGACAAATAACTACGAGCAGTACTTC | CASSLMGTNNYEQYF
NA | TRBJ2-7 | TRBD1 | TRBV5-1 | TGCGCCAGCAGCGTGGGACAGGCGATCGGGCGCCCCTACGAGCAGTACTTC | CASSVGQAIGRPYEQYF
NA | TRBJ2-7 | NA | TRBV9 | TGTGCCAGCAGCTTATCCCAGGGCTTAGCCTCCGAGCAGTACTTC | CASSLSQGLASEQYF
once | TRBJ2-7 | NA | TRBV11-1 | TGTGCCAGCAGCTTAGCGGAGGCGTATTACGAGCAGTACTTC | CASSLAEAYYEQYF
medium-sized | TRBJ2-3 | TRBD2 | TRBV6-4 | TGTGCCAGCAGTGAGCGGGAGGTCCCAGATACGCAGTATTTT | CASSEREVPDTQYF
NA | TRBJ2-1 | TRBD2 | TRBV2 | TGTGCCAGTAAAACCGGGACTACCTCCTACAATGAGCAGTTCTTC | CASKTGTTSYNEQFF
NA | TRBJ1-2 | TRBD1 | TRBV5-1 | TGCGCCAGCAGCTTGGTGGGACAGGGCGATGGCTACACCTTC | CASSLVGQGDGYTF
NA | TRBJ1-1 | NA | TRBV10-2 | TGCGCCAGCACCTTAGGACAGAACACTGAAGCTTTCTTT | CASTLGQNTEAFF
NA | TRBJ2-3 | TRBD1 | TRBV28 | TGTGCCAGCAGTTGGACAGGGGGCGCAGATACGCAGTATTTT | CASSWTGGADTQYF
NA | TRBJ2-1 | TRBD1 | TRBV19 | TGTGCCAGTAGTACCATAACAGGGGGCAAGGACAATGAGCAGTTCTTC | CASSTITGGKDNEQFF
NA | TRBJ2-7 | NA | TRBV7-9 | TGTGCCAGCAGCTTAGGGGGGGTCGAGCAGTACTTC | CASSLGGVEQYF
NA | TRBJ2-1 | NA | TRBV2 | TGTGCCAGCAGTCCTAGTGGCGAGCAGTTCTTC | CASSPSGEQFF
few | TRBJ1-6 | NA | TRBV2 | TGTGCCAGCAGGAGGGGGAGCTCCTATAATTCACCCCTCCACTTT | CASRRGSSYNSPLHF
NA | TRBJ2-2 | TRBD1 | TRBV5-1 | TGCGCCAGCAGCTACGGACAGGGGTATACCGGGGAGCTGTTTTTT | CASSYGQGYTGELFF
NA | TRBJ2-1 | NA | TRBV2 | TGTGCCAGCGGGTCCGCGGGGGAGCAGTTCTTC | CASGSAGEQFF
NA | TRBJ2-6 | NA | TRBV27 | TGTGCCAGCAGTTCCCTCAGAGGGTCTGGGGCCAACGTCCTGACTTTC | CASSSLRGSGANVLTF
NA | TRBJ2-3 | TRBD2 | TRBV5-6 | TGTGCCAGCAGCTTGGGGTCCCCGGGACTAGCGTATCGTGTGGATACGCAGTATTTT | CASSLGSPGLAYRVDTQYF
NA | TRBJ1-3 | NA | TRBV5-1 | TGCGCCAGCAGCTTGGCCGCTCAGGGGAGCTCTGGAAACACCATATATTTT | CASSLAAQGSSGNTIYF
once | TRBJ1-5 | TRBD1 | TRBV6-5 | TGTGCCAGCAGTGAAAGGGGGGACAGGGGACAGCATTTT | CASSERGDRGQHF
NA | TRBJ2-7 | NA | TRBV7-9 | TGTTCCAGCAGCTCACAGGACATTTCAAACTACGAGCAGTACTTC | CSSSSQDISNYEQYF